Below, 19 T cell receptor beta chains from the same sample are listed, as sequenced in a study of early T cells in non-severe SARS-CoV-2 infection. One entry per CDR3 protein, called by TCRdb with MiXCR from the 5' RACE reads. The repertoire holds fewer than 85,000 distinct CDR3 sequences, with approximately 10% as singletons. Sequenced here: whole blood, sampled at baseline. The origin of the receptors is an adult who was a healthcare worker with PCR-confirmed SARS-CoV-2 infection or an uninfected control (not recorded which).

This clonotype has ten or more counts. The chain joins TRBV15 to TRBJ1-6, with 9 bases fitting TRBD1. Germline V gene lookup returns CDR1 LNHNV and CDR2 YYDKDF (reference sequence). The CDR3 totals 15 residues. V shed 3 bases and J 10 bases; nucleotides not matched to a gene: 7. The CDR3 DNA reads TGTGCCACCAGCAGGGACAGGGGAAAGGGATCACCCCTCCACTTT. It yields the protein CATSRDRGKGSPLHF.

In its sample, this clonotype was seen a few times. This chain links TRBV29-1 with TRBJ1-1; D unclear. V shed 1 base and J shed 4 bases, with 10 bases lying between them. Germline CDR1 and CDR2: SQVTM and ANQGSEA. The CDR3 has 13 residues. The CDR3 sequence is CSVEVIWGTEAFF. The CDR3, as DNA: TGCAGCGTTGAAGTTATATGGGGCACTGAAGCTTTCTTT.

The sample holds a few counts of this clonotype. The chain has TRBV7-9 and TRBJ1-3, with D possibly TRBD1 on 6 matching bases. This CDR3 has 16 amino acids. Germline V lookup: CDR1 SEHNR, CDR2 FQNEAQ (reference sequence). Trimming pared 2 bases from V and 2 bases from J, leaving 13 bases between. The CDR3, as DNA: TGTGCCAGCAGCTTAAGCGTCTCAGGGGCTGGAAACACCATATATTTT. Translating gives CASSLSVSGAGNTIYF.

This clonotype was counted between two and nine times. The gene calls are TRBV12-3 or TRBV12-4 and TRBJ2-3, with 7 positions matching TRBD1. The CDR3 is made up of 19 amino acids. After removal of 2 bases from V and 4 bases from J, the junction contained 18 bases not matched to a gene. The CDR3 nucleotides are TGTGCCAGCAGTTTAAAGACCCGGTTTGCGACAGGGTTGTCAGATACGCAGTATTTT. Its translation: CASSLKTRFATGLSDTQYF.

The chain carries TRBV5-4 and TRBJ2-2; 8 nucleotides align to TRBD1. Germline assignment: CDR1 SGHNT and CDR2 YYREEE (reference sequence). V dropped 5 bases and J dropped 1; count of bases not matched to a gene: 7. The CDR3 contains 16 residues. CDR3 sequence reads: CASRSTGVVNTGELFF. The CDR3 DNA reads TGTGCCAGCAGATCGACAGGGGTAGTGAACACCGGGGAGCTGTTTTTT. Filled out from reference TRBV5-4 and TRBJ2-2, the complete variable domain reads ETGVTQSPTHLIKTRGQQVTLRCSSQSGHNTVSWYQQALGQGPQFIFQYYREEENGRGNFPPRFSGLQFPNYSSELNVNALELDDSALYLCASRSTGVVNTGELFFGEGSRLTVL.

The sample holds a few counts of this clonotype. The chain couples TRBV7-3 to TRBJ2-6; the D is unclear. The CDR3 sequence is 13 residues long. Germline V CDR1 and CDR2: SGHTA, FQGTGA. V was trimmed by 2 bases and J by 2 bases, leaving 1 base between them. The CDR3 loop reads CASSLAGANVLTF. The DNA of the CDR3 is TGTGCCAGCAGCTTAGCTGGGGCCAACGTCCTGACTTTC.

The V and J genes are TRBV12-3 or TRBV12-4 and TRBJ1-2; D perhaps matches TRBD1 (5 bases). This CDR3 is 13 amino acids long. Deletions cut 6 bases from V and 0 bases from J, with 8 bases between. The CDR3, as DNA: TGTGCCAGCAGGGGGGATCCTAACTATGGCTACACCTTC. Translation gives CASRGDPNYGYTF.

The chain joins TRBV5-1 to TRBJ2-1, with D tentatively TRBD1 (6 bases). Germline CDR1 reads SGHRS; CDR2 reads YFSETQ. The CDR3 is made up of 17 amino acids. Trimming stripped 2 bases from V and 5 bases from J, with 20 bases between. The CDR3 sequence is CASSLAPTGILDNEQFF. In DNA form, the CDR3 reads TGCGCCAGCAGCTTAGCACCAACAGGGATTTTAGACAATGAGCAGTTCTTC. The variable domain in full, completed from reference TRBV5-1 and TRBJ2-1, reads KAGVTQTPRYLIKTRGQQVTLSCSPISGHRSVSWYQQTPGQGLQFLFEYFSETQRNKGNFPGRFSGRQFSNSRSEMNVSTLELGDSALYLCASSLAPTGILDNEQFFGPGTRLTVL.

On this clonotype: At one end the junction does not follow the germline gene, possibly because of a read error. V is TRBV7-9 and J is TRBJ2-3, with 9 nucleotides matching TRBD2. Germline V gene data show CDR1 as SEHNR and CDR2 as FQNEAQ (reference sequence). This CDR3 spans 15 amino acids. CDR3 bases: TGTGCCAGCAGCGATACAGCGGGGGGATCAGATACGCTGTATTTT. This codes for CASSDTAGGSDTLYF.

This clonotype was seen ten or more times. This sequence joins TRBV2 and TRBJ1-2; D is perhaps TRBD1 (6 bases). Germline CDR1 and CDR2: SNHLY and FYNNEI. The CDR3 sequence is 14 residues long. Trimming removed 8 bases from V and 6 bases from J, with 19 bases in between. CDR3 in DNA: TGTGCCAGCGTCCGGGACACGGGAGAGGATGGCTACACCTTC. It translates to CASVRDTGEDGYTF.

The chain is built from TRBV2 and TRBJ2-1; 8 bases are a match to TRBD2. Germline V gene sequence: CDR1 SNHLY, CDR2 FYNNEI. Germline trimming cut 3 bases from V and 7 bases from J; bases unmatched to any gene: 8. This CDR3 comprises 15 residues. The CDR3 protein is CASSDGGAHKNEQFF. The CDR3, as DNA: TGTGCCAGCAGTGACGGGGGGGCCCATAAAAATGAGCAGTTCTTC.

J is TRBJ1-2 and V is TRBV2; perhaps TRBD1 as D (6 bases). The CDR3 has 15 amino acids. Germline lookup yields CDR1 SNHLY and CDR2 FYNNEI. V dropped 3 bases and J dropped 4 bases, with 15 bases sitting between them. Here the CDR3 reads CASSENGGASYGYTF. CDR3 in DNA: TGTGCCAGCAGTGAGAACGGGGGCGCCAGCTATGGCTACACCTTC.

This clonotype occurred a few times. The rearrangement links TRBV30 to TRBJ1-4, with 9 nucleotides matching TRBD1. The CDR3 length is 16 residues. From germline, CDR1 is GTSNPN and CDR2 SVGIG (reference sequence). Trimming cost V 6 bases and J 8 bases; bases outside gene matches: 16. CDR3 sequence (DNA): TGTGCCTGCACCGGGACAGGGCATCTATTCGGGGAAAAACTGTTTTTT. This codes for CACTGTGHLFGEKLFF.

On this clonotype itself: At one end, the junction sequence differs from germline, possibly due to a read error. The CDR3 spells CAISPDSSRDTQYF. The CDR3 nucleotides read TGTGCCATCAGCCCTGACTCGAGCAGAGATACGCAGTATTTT. The gene calls are TRBV10-3 and TRBJ2-3; D gene ambiguous. This CDR3 is 14 amino acids long. CDR1 is ENHRY, CDR2 SYGVKD, per germline.

The rearrangement uses TRBV10-3 and TRBJ2-3; the D gene is possibly TRBD2 (7 bases). The CDR3 spans 13 residues. Germline CDR1 ENHRY, CDR2 SYGVKD. V was trimmed by 6 bases and J by 6 bases, leaving 13 bases between them. CDR3 amino acids: CAISWGGPDTQYF. In DNA, the CDR3 is TGTGCCATCAGCTGGGGGGGCCCCGATACGCAGTATTTT.

In this sample, this clonotype turned up many times. The V call is TRBV20-1, the J call TRBJ2-1; TRBD2 matches 11 bases. Germline loops: CDR1 DFQATT, CDR2 SNEGSKA (reference sequence). The CDR3 is 15 amino acids. With 4 bases clipped from V and 4 bases from J, the junction kept 6 bases outside the gene matches. The CDR3 DNA reads TGCAGTGCTAACACCGGGACTAGCGGTTACAATGAGCAGTTCTTC. Translating it yields CSANTGTSGYNEQFF.

This clonotype has only a few counts. The chain couples TRBV3-1 to TRBJ2-1; D uncertain. CDR1 is LGHDT and CDR2 is YNNKEL in the germline V gene (reference sequence). This CDR3 comprises 15 residues. Between the trimmed V and J ends, which lost 1 base and 2 bases, there was a span of 9 bases. The CDR3, as DNA: TGTGCCAGCAGCCAAGGCCGGTCCCCCTACAATGAGCAGTTCTTC. This codes for CASSQGRSPYNEQFF.

This clonotype was found many times. This chain connects TRBV5-1 to TRBJ1-6; D uncertain. The germline CDR1 and CDR2 sequences are SGHRS and YFSETQ. V lost 1 base and J 7 bases, leaving 9 bases between the germline ends. This CDR3 has 14 residues. CDR3 sequence: CASSLTQMNSPLHF. The CDR3 DNA reads TGCGCCAGCAGCTTGACCCAGATGAATTCACCCCTCCACTTT.

This clonotype has at least ten counts. The V and J genes are TRBV28 and TRBJ2-7; 9 bases are shared with TRBD1. The CDR3 has 15 amino acids. Germline values: CDR1 MDHEN, CDR2 SYDVKM. The V segment lost 6 bases and the J segment 3 bases; nucleotides outside the gene matches: 9. DNA for the CDR3: TGTGCCAGCAGCCCCCCGGGACAGGGCTTCTACGAGCAGTACTTC. Protein sequence: CASSPPGQGFYEQYF.